These 9 T cell receptor beta chains came from one sample sequenced in a study of CD4 T cell repertoires in COVID-19. Assay: immunoSEQ multiplex PCR; the TCRdb copy retains only in-frame clones and omits some. The table has more than 65,000 clones, 80% to 90% seen once; the top ten hold approximately 0.6%. Specimen: CD4+ T cells from peripheral blood, collected after recovery from COVID-19. The receptors shown here come from a human donor who had COVID-19.

This clone was seen a few times. J is TRBJ2-1 and V is TRBV2; tentatively, D is TRBD2 (5 bases). This CDR3 contains 16 residues. V shed 7 bases and J shed 9 bases, with 25 bases lying between them. CDR1 SNHLY and CDR2 FYNNEI come from the germline V gene. The CDR3, as DNA: TGTGCCAGCACCGAGAGGGAACCGACACCCCTCGCTGAGCAGTTCTTC. It is translated as CASTEREPTPLAEQFF.

The V gene is TRBV11-2, the J gene TRBJ2-7; D unclear. The CDR3 consists of 13 residues. Trimming left V 2 bases short and J 1 base short, with 6 bases between. In germline, CDR1 is SGHAT, CDR2 FQNNGV. The CDR3 nucleotides read TGTGCCAGCAGCTTAAGTCGTTCCTACGAGCAGTACTTC. It translates to CASSLSRSYEQYF.

The chain has TRBV10-3 and TRBJ2-3; D is unresolved. The CDR3 spans 12 residues. V lost 10 bases, J lost 4 bases, and 12 bases lay in between. CDR1 and CDR2 (germline): ENHRY, SYGVKD. CDR3 sequence reads: CATRGPADTQYF. CDR3 coding DNA: TGTGCCACCCGCGGCCCGGCAGATACGCAGTATTTT.

CDR3 loop: CAVQDRTNTGELFF. The CDR3 region has the DNA TGTGCCGTCCAGGACAGGACGAACACCGGGGAGCTGTTTTTT. The rearrangement uses TRBV19 and TRBJ2-2, with 7 bases identical to TRBD1. V lost 11 bases and J lost 0; bases outside the gene matches: 6. CDR1 LNHDA and CDR2 SQIVND come from the germline V gene (reference sequence). The CDR3 is made up of 14 amino acids.

This clone was detected a few times. The V and J genes are TRBV25-1 and TRBJ2-7, with a tentative D call TRBD2 (5 bases). The CDR3 spans 15 residues. Trimming stripped 3 bases from V and 0 bases from J, with 12 bases between. Germline lookup yields CDR1 MGHDK and CDR2 SYGVNS. CDR3 sequence (DNA): TGTGCCAGCAGTGATCCGACCGGAGGCTCCTACGAGCAGTACTTC. It is translated as CASSDPTGGSYEQYF.

The V gene is TRBV28, the J gene TRBJ2-5, with D possibly matching TRBD2 (6 bases). Germline lookup yields CDR1 MDHEN and CDR2 SYDVKM. The V end was cut by 3 bases, the J end by 1 base, with 15 bases between. The CDR3 spans 16 residues. Written as DNA, the CDR3 is TGTGCCAGCAGTTTTAATAGAAGGGGAGGCCAAGAGACCCAGTACTTC. It translates to CASSFNRRGGQETQYF.

On this clone: This specimen includes other DNA sequences encoding the same CDR3. The V and J genes are TRBV7-8 and TRBJ1-2, with D possibly being TRBD1 (5 bases). The CDR3 is 14 amino acids. V lost 3 bases and J lost 4, with 12 bases in between. Germline V gives CDR1 SGHVS, CDR2 FQNEAQ. The CDR3 sequence: CASSFRGGFYGYTF. For the CDR3, the DNA is TGTGCCAGCAGCTTCCGTGGGGGATTCTATGGCTACACCTTC.

V gene TRBV7-2 combines with J gene TRBJ1-1; D unclear. CDR1 is SGHTA and CDR2 is FQGNSA in the germline V gene. Trimming cost V 5 bases and J 1 base, with 8 bases left between them. CDR3 length: 13 amino acids. CDR3: CASSANRNTEAFF. CDR3 in DNA: TGTGCCAGCAGCGCCAACAGGAACACTGAAGCTTTCTTT.

The chain couples TRBV12-3 or TRBV12-4 to TRBJ2-2; D unclear. The length of the CDR3 is 12 residues. V lost 5 bases and J lost 9, with 10 bases in between. The CDR3 region is CASSARHWELFF. The CDR3, as DNA: TGTGCCAGCAGTGCCCGACACTGGGAGCTGTTTTTT.